This TCR beta chain is from a study of T cells in Graves' hyperthyroidism and ophthalmopathy. Background on the study: Peripheral blood was acquired at first diagnosis, ahead of any therapy whatsoever.

Study-wide results and caveats: Most clonotypes expanded in thyroid above 0.001 were likewise present in blood.

Regions amplified from RNA transcripts were the TCR beta CDR3 regions. First-round RT-PCR with HTBI primers amplified the TCR CDR3 region. TCRdb re-derived calls from the multiplex PCR reads in MiXCR, one entry per CDR3 protein. The sample carries 300,000 to 450,000 distinct CDR3 sequences, 15% to 18% recorded once. Uncontrolled infection, other autoimmune disease, pregnancy and lactation each barred patients from inclusion. This clonotype was observed many times. The antigen remains undetermined. The ends lost 6 bases at V and 2 bases at J; junction bases unmatched: 7. This CDR3 is 15 amino acids long. Per germline, CDR1 SNHLY and CDR2 FYNNEI.

The source is a woman aged 18-35 years with Graves' hyperthyroidism that later progressed to Graves' ophthalmopathy. This chain uses TRBV2 with TRBJ1-1; the match to TRBD1 covers 9 bases. What was sequenced was blood. The CDR3 nucleotides are TGTGCCAGCAGGGACAGGGGAGGGGGCAACACTGAAGCTTTCTTT. It specifies CASRDRGGGNTEAFF.